This T cell receptor (beta chain) was captured by sequencing in a study of blood T cell repertoires in COVID-19. About the study: There were acute and convalescent COVID-19 samples, and they came from the United States, Italy and Spain. PBMCs, B-cell-depleted T cells, or T cells were the source of the cDNA or gDNA that made up the material.

The CDR3 is 15 amino acids. V dropped 3 bases and J dropped 5; count of bases not matched to a gene: 9. Germline assignment: CDR1 LGHNA and CDR2 YSLEER. In the original processing: Nucleated cell number was recorded as an estimate derived from reference gene primer amplification. Sequencing was performed with immunoSEQ multiplex PCR; in TCRdb, only in-frame clones are kept and a portion is missing. The DNA was the basis for D and trimming; V, J and clone size are from that table. Of about 28,000 clones listed, around 72% were seen once; the top ten hold under 25%. The sequence was obtained from a boy aged 2 to 9 with active or convalescent COVID-19. V gene TRBV4-3 combines with J gene TRBJ1-2, with 7 bases that match TRBD1. The sequenced sample consisted of peripheral blood. CDR3 amino acids: CASSQDQGVGYGYTF. CDR3 nucleotide sequence: TGCGCCAGCAGCCAGGATCAGGGGGTTGGGTATGGCTACACCTTC.